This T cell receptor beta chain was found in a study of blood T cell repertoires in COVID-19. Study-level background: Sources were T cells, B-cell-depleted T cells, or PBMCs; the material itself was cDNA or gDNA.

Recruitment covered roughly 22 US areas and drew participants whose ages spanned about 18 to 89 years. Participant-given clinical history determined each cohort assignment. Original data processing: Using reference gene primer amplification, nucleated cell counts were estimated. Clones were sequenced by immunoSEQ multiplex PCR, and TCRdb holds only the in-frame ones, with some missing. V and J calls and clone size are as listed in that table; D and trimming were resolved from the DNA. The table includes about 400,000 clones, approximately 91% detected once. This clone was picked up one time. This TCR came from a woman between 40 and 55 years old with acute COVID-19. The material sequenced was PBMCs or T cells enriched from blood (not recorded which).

Written as DNA, the CDR3 is TGCGCCAGCAGTGAGGGGGCGCCCGGCTACACCTTC. This translates into CASSEGAPGYTF. The V call is TRBV10-2, the J call TRBJ1-2; D perhaps matches TRBD1 (5 bases). From germline, CDR1 is WSHSY and CDR2 SAAADI. The CDR3 has 12 amino acids. The V gene lost 2 bases and the J gene lost 8 bases, with 9 bases spanning the gap.